Given below is one T cell receptor beta chain in context. The data are from a study of control samples from healthy donors and cancer patients. Assay used: immunoSEQ multiplex PCR; TCRdb lists only in-frame clones, some missing. Of over 80,000 clones listed, roughly 91% are singletons. This CDR3 has 14 residues. Between the trimmed V and J ends, which lost 2 bases and 6 bases, there was a span of 11 bases. Germline CDR1 is SGHDT and CDR2 is YYEEEE. The sample was blood. The chain links TRBV5-6 to TRBJ2-2; D not certain. The source is a man aged 25 to 40 in good health. CDR3 residues: CASSLFLVSGELFF. The CDR3 DNA reads TGTGCCAGCAGCTTATTTCTGGTCTCCGGGGAGCTGTTTTTT.